Following are 5 T cell receptor beta chains from one sample sequenced in a study of T cells in women clearing cervical HPV infection. Sequencing used immunoSEQ multiplex PCR; TCRdb keeps in-frame clones, though not all of them. The sample has 35,000 to 45,000 clones. The sequenced material came from blood buffy coat. Receptor source: a woman between 18 and 70 years old with a cervical HPV16 infection that either progressed to CIN3+ or cleared (not recorded which).

With regard to this clone: The CDR3 extends 3 residues past the end of the read, so its final part is completed from the germline J gene. The chain joins TRBV6-2 or TRBV6-3 to TRBJ2-4, with D unclear. This CDR3 is 14 amino acids long. Germline CDR1 MNHEY, CDR2 SVGEGT. CDR3 protein: CASSYAIRHYGQYF. The DNA read from the CDR3 is TGTGCCAGCAGTTACGCCATTCGCCACTATGGT.

On this clone: The sequence runs out 3 residues before the end of the CDR3; the remainder is reconstructed from the germline J gene. The rearrangement links TRBV6-2 or TRBV6-3 to TRBJ1-1; 8 bases are a match to TRBD1. The CDR3 has 13 residues. Per the germline V gene, CDR1 is MNHEY and CDR2 is SVGEGT. Here the CDR3 reads CASNRGTGYEAFF. CDR3 bases read: TGTGCCAGTAATCGAGGGACAGGCTACGAG.

For this clone: The CDR3 end is not reached by the read, which stops 3 residues before it; the germline J gene fills it in. The V gene is TRBV2, the J gene TRBJ1-5; 7 nucleotides align to TRBD1. J lost 4 bases, V lost 2 bases, and 2 bases had no gene match. Looked up from germline, CDR1 is SNHLY and CDR2 is FYNNEI. This CDR3 is built from 14 residues. The CDR3 region is CASSERDRNQPQHF. The sequenced CDR3 bases are TGTGCCAGCAGTGAAAGGGACAGAAATCAGCCC. Based on the CDR3 plus reference TRBV2 and TRBJ1-5, the full variable domain is EPEVTQTPSHQVTQMGQEVILRCVPISNHLYFYWYRQILGQKVEFLVSFYNNEISEKSEIFDDQFSVERPDGSNFTLKIRSTKLEDSAMYFCASSERDRNQPQHFGDGTRLSIL.

Comment on this clone: Read coverage stops 3 residues before the CDR3 terminus; the germline J gene supplies the remainder. V is TRBV12-5 and J is TRBJ2-4; 10 positions match TRBD2. CDR3 size: 19 residues. The V segment lost 3 bases and the J segment 1 base; nucleotides outside the gene matches: 12. From germline, CDR1 is LGHNT and CDR2 FRNRAP. The CDR3 region is CASGFRLAGAPGAKNIQYF. The CDR3 DNA, read in part, is TGTGCTAGTGGTTTTCGGCTAGCGGGAGCTCCCGGGGCCAAAAACATT.

Notes on this clone: The read stops 3 residues short of the end of the CDR3; the missing end is completed from the germline J gene. The gene calls are TRBV18 and TRBJ2-4; TRBD2 matches 8 bases. The CDR3 loop spans 14 amino acids. Germline V gives CDR1 KGHSH, CDR2 LQKENI. The CDR3 is CASSSGAGGDGQYF. The DNA read from the CDR3 is TGTGCCAGCTCCTCCGGCGCGGGGGGTGATGGT.